One sample yielded the 21 T cell receptor beta chains listed below, sequenced in a study of shared clonotypes between healthy human individuals. TCRdb's copy holds only in-frame clones and misses some; the assay was immunoSEQ multiplex PCR. The sample contains 450,000 to 650,000 clones, around 81% of which appear only once. Sequences were obtained from PBMCs. Receptor source: a woman aged 35 to 49 in good health. Some clones in this sample may be carry-over from other donors' samples.

In nucleotides, the CDR3 is TGCGCCAGCAGAGCGACGGGGGGGTCCGACTATGGCTACACCTTC. As protein: CASRATGGSDYGYTF. The rearrangement joins TRBV5-1 to TRBJ1-2, with D perhaps TRBD1 (5 bases). Per germline, CDR1 SGHRS and CDR2 YFSETQ. CDR3 length equals 15 residues. Trimming cost V 5 bases and J 3 bases, with 17 bases left between them.

This clone was observed a few times. V and J are TRBV5-4 and TRBJ1-1; a possible D gene is TRBD1 (5 bases). The CDR3 extends over 12 amino acids. CDR1 and CDR2 from the germline V gene are SGHNT and YYREEE (reference sequence). Trimming left V 2 bases short and J 3 bases short, with 5 bases between. For the CDR3, the DNA is TGTGCCAGCAGCTTACAGGACACTGAAGCTTTCTTT. The encoded protein is CASSLQDTEAFF.

This chain connects TRBV30 to TRBJ2-1; D ambiguous. CDR1 is GTSNPN and CDR2 is SVGIG in the germline V gene (reference sequence). The V and J ends lost 0 bases and 6 bases respectively, with 9 bases between them. The CDR3 covers 13 residues. The CDR3 DNA is TGTGCCTGGAGTGTACTTTCCACCAATGAGCAGTTCTTC. It translates to CAWSVLSTNEQFF.

This clone came up many times. The rearrangement links TRBV30 to TRBJ2-7; D gene uncertain. V was cut by 2 bases and J by 6 bases, with 11 bases left in between. Looked up from germline, CDR1 is GTSNPN and CDR2 is SVGIG (reference sequence). The CDR3 has 12 residues. The CDR3, as DNA: TGTGCCTGGAGTATCGGACGGGTCGAGCAGTACTTC. It specifies CAWSIGRVEQYF.

In the case of this clone: Sequence at one end of the junction differs from germline and may be a read error. CDR3 protein: CAGSYPHGGSYNEQLF. CDR3 in DNA: TGTGCCGGCAGTTACCCTCACGGAGGTTCCTACAATGAGCAGCTCTTC. This rearrangement joins TRBV28 to TRBJ2-1, with a tentative D call TRBD2 (5 bases). This CDR3 is 16 amino acids long. Germline V lookup: CDR1 MDHEN, CDR2 SYDVKM.

In this sample, this clone turned up many times. V and J are TRBV6-4 and TRBJ2-1, with TRBD2 as a possible D gene (6 bases). Germline loops: CDR1 MRHNA, CDR2 SNTAGT. The CDR3 sequence is 14 residues long. The V end lost 0 bases, the J end lost 7 bases, and 10 bases lay between the germline ends. The CDR3 region is CASSDSREANEQFF. For the CDR3, the DNA is TGTGCCAGCAGTGACTCGCGGGAAGCGAATGAGCAGTTCTTC.

The chain combines TRBV7-9 with TRBJ2-2, with TRBD2 identical over 13 bases. The CDR3 consists of 19 residues. Germline CDR1 and CDR2: SEHNR and FQNEAQ (reference sequence). J gave up 5 bases and V 7 bases, and 16 bases lay outside the gene matches. The CDR3 protein is CASISSWTSGRFRTGELFF. In nucleotides, the CDR3 is TGTGCCAGCATCTCATCTTGGACTAGCGGGAGATTTAGGACCGGGGAGCTGTTTTTT. The variable domain in full, with the rest retrieved from reference TRBV7-9 and TRBJ2-2, is DTGVSQNPRHKITKRGQNVTFRCDPISEHNRLYWYRQTLGQGPEFLTYFQNEAQLEKSRLLSDRFSAERPKGSFSTLEIQRTEQGDSAMYLCASISSWTSGRFRTGELFFGEGSRLTVL.

CDR3 amino acids: CASSTQGTGDVFF. The CDR3 DNA follows: TGTGCCAGCAGCACTCAGGGGACAGGGGATGTTTTCTTT. V usage is TRBV11-2 and J usage is TRBJ1-1; 10 nucleotides line up with TRBD1. Germline assignment: CDR1 SGHAT and CDR2 FQNNGV. The V segment lost 5 bases and the J segment 13 bases; nucleotides outside the gene matches: 10. The CDR3 totals 13 residues.

On this clone: This may arise from a read error, as a much more abundant clone is one base away. V is TRBV28 and J is TRBJ1-2; no clear D. The CDR3 spans 15 residues. The germline gives CDR1 MDHEN, CDR2 SYDVKM. CDR3 protein: CTSSLSGIGRYGYTF. The CDR3 nucleotides are TGTACCAGCAGTTTATCAGGAATTGGTCGCTATGGCTACACCTTC.

The chain is built from TRBV27 and TRBJ2-3, with D unclear. Looked up from germline, CDR1 is MNHEY and CDR2 is SMNVEV (reference sequence). The CDR3 runs 18 residues. Trimming removed 3 bases from V and 6 bases from J, with 25 bases in between. CDR3 sequence (DNA): TGTGCCAGCAGTTTCATTTCCACCCTAGTGGGCCTCACGGATACGCAGTATTTT. It codes for CASSFISTLVGLTDTQYF.

The chain carries TRBV6-5 and TRBJ2-2; D gene uncertain. V was cut by 0 bases and J by 7 bases, with 12 bases left in between. Germline V gene lookup returns CDR1 MNHEY and CDR2 SVGAGI. This CDR3 contains 15 residues. CDR3 DNA sequence: TGTGCCAGCAGTTACTCATCACTGGGATTCGGGGAGCTGTTTTTT. Its protein is CASSYSSLGFGELFF.

This sequence joins TRBV20-1 and TRBJ2-3, with D uncertain. This CDR3 has 11 residues. Germline V gene data show CDR1 as DFQATT and CDR2 as SNEGSKA (reference sequence). Trimming left V 6 bases short and J 9 bases short, with 13 bases between. CDR3 in DNA: TGCAGTGCAGACCCTGAGGAGACGCAGTATTTT. Amino acids: CSADPEETQYF.

This sequence joins TRBV11-3 and TRBJ2-1; 14 bases agree with TRBD2. This CDR3 has 16 residues. V shed 3 bases and J 8 bases; nucleotides not matched to a gene: 6. Looked up from germline, CDR1 is SGHNT and CDR2 is YENEEA. CDR3 bases: TGTGCCAGCAGCTTCGAGGGACTAGCGGGAGTGGATGAGCAGTTCTTC. Its translation is CASSFEGLAGVDEQFF.

The chain combines TRBV5-1 with TRBJ1-5; TRBD1 is a possible D gene (5 bases). The germline gives CDR1 SGHRS, CDR2 YFSETQ. This CDR3 contains 17 residues. The V end lost 0 bases, the J end lost 3 bases, and 16 bases lay between the germline ends. CDR3 in amino acids: CASSLETGTAINQPQHF. The DNA for the CDR3 is TGCGCCAGCAGCTTGGAGACTGGGACCGCGATCAATCAGCCCCAGCATTTT. The variable domain in full, with the rest retrieved from reference TRBV5-1 and TRBJ1-5, is KAGVTQTPRYLIKTRGQQVTLSCSPISGHRSVSWYQQTPGQGLQFLFEYFSETQRNKGNFPGRFSGRQFSNSRSEMNVSTLELGDSALYLCASSLETGTAINQPQHFGDGTRLSIL.

J is TRBJ1-2 and V is TRBV18; D is ambiguous. The V and J ends lost 4 bases and 6 bases respectively, with 12 bases between them. Germline values: CDR1 KGHSH, CDR2 LQKENI. The CDR3 is made up of 13 amino acids. CDR3 DNA sequence: TGTGCCAGCTCACTCAACGGGATCCATGGCTACACCTTC. Its protein product is CASSLNGIHGYTF.

The gene calls are TRBV19 and TRBJ1-4; D is undetermined. Germline CDR1 and CDR2: LNHDA and SQIVND (reference sequence). The CDR3 loop spans 17 amino acids. Between the trimmed V and J ends, which lost 7 bases and 0 bases, there was a span of 18 bases. The CDR3 is CASINYRTPATNEKLFF. The DNA of the CDR3 is TGTGCCAGTATTAACTATCGGACGCCAGCAACTAATGAAAAACTGTTTTTT.

This sequence joins TRBV6-6 and TRBJ2-7; no firm D call. CDR3 length equals 13 residues. CDR1 and CDR2 (germline): MNHNY, SVGAGI (reference sequence). V gave up 4 bases and J gave up 0 bases, with 7 bases separating them. The CDR3 here is CASSLMNSYEQYF. Written as DNA, the CDR3 is TGTGCCAGCAGTTTGATGAACTCCTACGAGCAGTACTTC.

On this clone itself: A much larger clone differs by one base, so this may be a read error. The chain employs TRBV6-5 and TRBJ1-5; D might be TRBD1 (6 bases). Germline CDR1 MNHEY, CDR2 SVGAGI. The CDR3 is 13 residues long. V dropped 5 bases and J dropped 4 bases, with 9 bases sitting between them. The CDR3 DNA follows: TGTGCCAGCAGTGAGGACAGAAATCAGCCCCAGCATTTT. Translated, it gives CASSEDRNQPQHF.

The chain is built from TRBV29-1 and TRBJ2-5; D might be TRBD1 or TRBD2, each matching 5 bases. Trimming removed 2 bases from V and 2 bases from J, with 9 bases in between. CDR1 SQVTM and CDR2 ANQGSEA come from the germline V gene. The CDR3 runs 13 residues. CDR3 loop: CSVEFGGQETQYF. The CDR3 DNA sequence: TGCAGCGTTGAATTTGGGGGACAAGAGACCCAGTACTTC.

This clone was seen only a few times. The V call is TRBV9, the J call TRBJ1-2, with D maybe TRBD1 (6 bases). CDR3 length equals 15 residues. The germline V and J ends were trimmed by 0 bases and 2 bases, with 11 bases remaining between them. Germline V gene lookup returns CDR1 SGDLS and CDR2 YYNGEE. The CDR3 region has the DNA TGTGCCAGCAGCGTAGACAGGGTCCCCAACTATGGCTACACCTTC. Amino acids: CASSVDRVPNYGYTF.

The chain combines TRBV29-1 with TRBJ2-7; 7 bases match TRBD1. The CDR3 extends over 12 amino acids. Germline CDR1 is SQVTM and CDR2 is ANQGSEA. V lost 7 bases and J lost 3; bases outside the gene matches: 6. The CDR3 is CSGRQGNYEQYF. The CDR3, as DNA: TGCAGCGGCCGACAGGGTAACTACGAGCAGTACTTC.